Detailed here is one T cell receptor beta chain. The antigen is not known. Full-length variable regions came from constant-region reverse primers plus semi-nested Nested Universal Primer A PCR. MiXCR was run by TCRdb on the 5' RACE reads, yielding one entry per CDR3 protein. This table holds tens of thousands of distinct CDR3 sequences, about 25% found once. V shed 6 bases and J 6 bases; nucleotides not matched to a gene: 7. Per the germline V gene, CDR1 is MRHNA and CDR2 is SNTAGT. CDR3 length: 14 amino acids. Treg sorting used a CD4+CD25+CD127-/low gate. Points from the study as a whole: Tumor Tregs overlapped most with tumor, then blood, naive CD4+ cells. The TCR gene usage of tumor memory CD4+ T cells clustered together with blood and lymph node memory CD4+ cells and with lymph node naive CD4+ cells.

The sample taken for sequencing was tumor-infiltrating Tregs sorted from the breast tumor. The V call is TRBV6-4, the J call TRBJ2-2; the match to TRBD2 covers 7 bases. The clonotype comes from a female donor with breast cancer. Here the CDR3 reads CASRIRRGAGELFF. CDR3 in DNA: TGTGCCAGCAGAATCAGACGGGGGGCCGGGGAGCTGTTTTTT.